The rows below give T cell receptor beta chains drawn from one sample of a study of T cell repertoires in cytomegalovirus infection. TCRdb itself ran the reads through MiXCR, one entry per CDR3 protein. The profile covers hundreds of thousands of distinct CDR3 sequences, with around 6.2% appearing a single time and about 6.5% taken by the ten largest. Specimen: PBMCs. The receptors derive from a human donor in good health (CMV status not recorded). Some clones in this sample may be carry-over from other donors' samples. Each CDR3 is given with its conserved first and last residue. Each record gives: clone size, J gene, D gene, V gene, CDR3 protein, CDR3 DNA. A D gene is named only where the DNA matches it firmly. Expanded clones are given a class, and other clones once, few, many or no size at all.

many TRBJ2-7 TRBD1 TRBV2 CASSPGGTPSRREQYF TGTGCCAGCAGTCCAGGGGGCACCCCGTCACGGAGGGAGCAGTACTTC
many TRBJ2-5 NA TRBV10-3 CAIRISETQYF TGTGCCATCAGGATCTCGGAGACCCAGTACTTC
many TRBJ2-7 NA TRBV7-2 CASSLAGGPIYEQYF TGTGCCAGCAGCTTAGCCGGGGGGCCTATCTACGAGCAGTACTTC
many TRBJ2-2 TRBD1 TRBV7-2 CASSLALGTVRNTGELFF TGTGCCAGCAGCTTAGCTTTGGGGACAGTCCGGAACACCGGGGAGCTGTTTTTT
many TRBJ2-1 NA TRBV6-2/TRBV6-3 CASSYSIGTNEQFF TGTGCCAGCAGTTACTCGATAGGGACCAATGAGCAGTTCTTC
many TRBJ1-2 NA TRBV20-1 CSASSSSGVVYGYTF TGCAGTGCTAGCTCGTCGTCGGGGGTTGTCTATGGCTACACCTTC
NA TRBJ1-4 TRBD1 TRBV7-3 CASSSPLDRWGEEKLFF TGTGCCAGCAGCTCCCCGCTGGACAGGTGGGGAGAAGAAAAACTGTTTTTT
many TRBJ1-5 NA TRBV28 CASSPQTGREQPQHF TGTGCCAGCAGTCCCCAGACGGGGCGGGAGCAGCCCCAGCATTTT
many TRBJ1-6 NA TRBV7-8 CASSLTARVVYSYNSPLHF TGTGCCAGCAGCTTGACGGCCAGGGTTGTTTACTCCTATAATTCACCCCTCCACTTT
many TRBJ2-3 NA TRBV11-2 CASSLRGATDTQYF TGTGCCAGCAGCTTACGCGGGGCCACAGATACGCAGTATTTT
many TRBJ1-4 NA TRBV29-1 CSVVGYATNEKLFF TGCAGCGTTGTAGGGTACGCAACTAATGAAAAACTGTTTTTT
many TRBJ1-2 TRBD1 TRBV19 CASNLGQMDYGYTF TGTGCCAGTAATCTGGGACAGATGGACTATGGCTACACCTTC
few TRBJ1-2 TRBD1 TRBV7-9 CASSPSGQGGANGYTF TGTGCCAGCAGCCCCTCCGGACAGGGGGGCGCTAATGGCTACACCTTC
NA TRBJ2-7 TRBD2 TRBV15 CATSYPSGGAGYEQYF TGTGCCACCAGCTACCCCTCGGGGGGGGCGGGGTACGAGCAGTACTTC
many TRBJ2-5 TRBD1 TRBV30 CAWLGQGGQYF TGTGCCTGGTTAGGACAGGGAGGCCAGTACTTC
many TRBJ1-1 NA TRBV7-2 CASSLAAEAFF TGTGCCAGCAGCTTAGCTGCTGAAGCTTTCTTT
many TRBJ2-7 TRBD1 TRBV7-6 CASSFLAQGVHEQYF TGTGCCAGCAGCTTCCTAGCCCAGGGGGTCCACGAGCAGTACTTC
many TRBJ1-5 NA TRBV5-6 CASSAADAGGNQPQHF TGTGCCAGCAGCGCCGCTGACGCGGGTGGCAATCAGCCCCAGCATTTT
many TRBJ2-5 TRBD2 TRBV7-2 CASSPTSGHETQYF TGTGCCAGCAGCCCGACTAGCGGCCATGAGACCCAGTACTTC
many TRBJ1-1 TRBD1 TRBV20-1 CSARDRQGASEAFF TGCAGTGCTAGAGATCGACAGGGGGCCTCCGAAGCTTTCTTT
many TRBJ1-1 NA TRBV7-2 CASSLVGGDLPPGAEAFF TGTGCCAGCAGCTTAGTCGGCGGCGACTTGCCCCCTGGGGCTGAAGCTTTCTTT
many TRBJ2-3 TRBD2 TRBV27 CASSAALAGGPDTQYF TGTGCCAGCAGTGCGGCGCTAGCGGGGGGACCGGATACGCAGTATTTT
NA TRBJ2-5 TRBD2 TRBV6-2/TRBV6-3 CASSNLRGGSYQETQYF TGTGCCAGCAGCAACCTGCGGGGGGGCTCGTACCAAGAGACCCAGTACTTC
NA TRBJ1-1 NA TRBV7-2 CASSLAGRDSEAFF TGTGCCAGCAGCTTGGCAGGGCGGGACTCTGAAGCTTTCTTT
many TRBJ1-4 NA TRBV2 CASVPGTALEKLFF TGTGCCAGCGTCCCGGGAACGGCTCTTGAAAAACTGTTTTTT
NA TRBJ2-5 NA TRBV20-1 CSARDGGAYQETQYF TGCAGTGCTAGAGATGGGGGGGCCTACCAAGAGACCCAGTACTTC
NA TRBJ2-7 NA TRBV14 CASSQDKRGARYF TGTGCCAGCAGCCAAGATAAGAGGGGCGCGAGGTACTTC
many TRBJ1-1 NA TRBV7-9 CASSLKQDTEAFF TGTGCCAGCAGCTTAAAACAGGACACTGAAGCTTTCTTT
many TRBJ2-5 TRBD2 TRBV20-1 CSASGAGTRHHF TGCAGTGCTAGTGGGGCCGGGACTAGGCATCACTTC
many TRBJ2-7 TRBD1 TRBV20-1 CSARPTGEPIYEQYF TGCAGTGCTAGACCCACAGGGGAGCCTATCTACGAGCAGTACTTC
few TRBJ1-2 NA TRBV12-3/TRBV12-4 CASSLEGIFYGYTF TGTGCCAGCAGTCTCGAGGGAATTTTCTATGGCTACACCTTC
many TRBJ2-3 NA TRBV20-1 CSASLLDTQYF TGCAGTGCTAGCCTGTTAGATACGCAGTATTTT
NA TRBJ1-2 NA TRBV20-1 CSAVRHARDYGYTF TGCAGTGCTGTGCGACACGCAAGGGACTATGGCTACACCTTC
few TRBJ2-7 TRBD1 TRBV20-1 CSAITGGSYEQYF TGCAGTGCTATCACAGGGGGGAGCTACGAGCAGTACTTC
many TRBJ1-2 NA TRBV7-2 CASSLPGPGGYTF TGTGCCAGCAGCTTACCGGGTCCAGGCGGCTACACCTTC
many TRBJ1-1 NA TRBV2 CASRVPGKNTEAFF TGTGCCAGCAGGGTCCCAGGGAAGAACACTGAAGCTTTCTTT
few TRBJ2-1 TRBD1 TRBV12-3/TRBV12-4 CASSLPQGNNEQFF TGTGCCAGCAGTTTACCACAGGGGAACAATGAGCAGTTCTTC
few TRBJ1-5 NA TRBV20-1 CSAREGNFLNQPQHF TGCAGTGCTAGAGAGGGGAACTTCCTCAATCAGCCCCAGCATTTT
many TRBJ1-4 NA TRBV7-2 CASSWTNEKLFF TGTGCCAGCAGCTGGACGAATGAAAAACTGTTTTTT
NA TRBJ1-6 NA TRBV11-2 CASSEGRGYNSPLHF TGTGCCAGCAGCGAGGGGAGAGGCTATAATTCACCCCTCCACTTT
many TRBJ1-1 TRBD1 TRBV29-1 CSGDRANTEAFF TGCAGCGGGGACAGAGCGAACACTGAAGCTTTCTTT
many TRBJ1-1 NA TRBV2 CAITGKINTEAFF TGTGCCATCACGGGGAAGATCAACACTGAAGCTTTCTTT
many TRBJ1-5 TRBD1 TRBV7-2 CASSSGGGKQPQHF TGTGCCAGCAGCTCAGGGGGGGGTAAACAGCCCCAGCATTTT
many TRBJ1-2 TRBD1 TRBV5-1 CASSLTSTGKGYGYTF TGCGCCAGCAGCCTTACATCGACAGGGAAGGGCTATGGCTACACCTTC
many TRBJ1-3 TRBD1 TRBV6-6 CASSPLGGGYGNTIYF TGTGCCAGCAGCCCCTTGGGAGGGGGCTATGGAAACACCATATATTTT
many TRBJ1-5 TRBD1 TRBV7-2 CASSRTGVNQPQHF TGTGCCAGCAGCCGGACAGGGGTCAATCAGCCCCAGCATTTT
many TRBJ2-1 NA TRBV4-3 CASSQEGGADNEQFF TGCGCCAGCAGCCAAGAAGGGGGGGCCGATAATGAGCAGTTCTTC
many TRBJ2-5 NA TRBV5-1 CASSFDGTPREAQYF TGCGCCAGCAGCTTTGACGGGACCCCCAGGGAGGCCCAGTACTTC
many TRBJ2-1 NA TRBV6-1 CAGGTKSYNEQFF TGTGCCGGGGGCACCAAGTCCTACAATGAGCAGTTCTTC
many TRBJ1-1 NA TRBV18 CASSSRASTEAFF TGTGCCAGCTCATCCAGGGCGAGCACTGAAGCTTTCTTT